These 23 T cell receptor beta chains came from one sample sequenced in a study of blood T cells in healthy people across ages. Combining a sample-barcoded 5' primer with a J-beta primer mix, a second PCR ran for roughly 7 to 12 cycles. TCRdb re-analysed the 5' RACE reads in MiXCR, keeping a single row per CDR3 protein. Of 2 million or so distinct CDR3 sequences listed, about 50% are singletons. Sample: blood. Receptors were obtained from a woman in her 40s in good health.

The chain joins TRBV11-2 to TRBJ1-6; TRBD1 aligns across 8 bases. This CDR3 is 15 amino acids long. Germline V gene data show CDR1 as SGHAT and CDR2 as FQNNGV. The J segment lost 9 bases and the V segment lost 0 bases, leaving 4 bases of the junction unmatched. DNA of the CDR3: TGTGCCAGCAGCTTAGAAGGACAGGGCAGTTCACCCCTCCACTTT. Translated: CASSLEGQGSSPLHF.

This clonotype was seen once. This chain links TRBV28 with TRBJ1-1; D might be TRBD1 (6 bases). Trimming took 7 bases from V and 5 from J, leaving 11 bases between them. The CDR3 runs to 12 residues. The germline CDR1 and CDR2 sequences are MDHEN and SYDVKM. The CDR3 DNA reads as TGTGCCAGCATAACAGGGCGTACTGAAGCTTTCTTT. It encodes CASITGRTEAFF. Full variable domain (outside the CDR3, taken from reference TRBV28 and TRBJ1-1): DVKVTQSSRYLVKRTGEKVFLECVQDMDHENMFWYRQDPGLGLRLIYFSYDVKMKEKGDIPEGYSVSREKKERFSLILESASTNQTSMYLCASITGRTEAFFGQGTRLTVV.

This clonotype appeared once. The chain employs TRBV20-1 and TRBJ2-3; no definite D call. In germline, CDR1 is DFQATT, CDR2 SNEGSKA (reference sequence). V was trimmed by 0 bases and J by 1 base, leaving 11 bases between them. The CDR3 is made up of 15 amino acids. CDR3 protein: CSARDWLRGTDTQYF. The CDR3 nucleotides are TGCAGTGCTAGAGACTGGCTAAGGGGCACAGATACGCAGTATTTT.

This clonotype has only a few counts. V usage is TRBV11-2 and J usage is TRBJ2-7; D is possibly TRBD2 (7 bases). Near its end, the DNA agrees better with TRBJ2-4, so the J call may be wrong. Looked up from germline, CDR1 is SGHAT and CDR2 is FQNNGV. This CDR3 spans 18 amino acids. DNA for the CDR3: TGTGCCAGCAGCTTAGACCTTCGGAAAGCGGGGAGGGGGAACATTCAGTACTTC. This translates into CASSLDLRKAGRGNIQYF.

This chain connects TRBV10-3 to TRBJ2-4; TRBD2 is a possible D gene (6 bases). The DNA end lines up better with TRBJ2-7; the J call may be wrong. This CDR3 contains 15 residues. Germline CDR1 ENHRY, CDR2 SYGVKD. This chain's CDR3 is CAISEAAGLGYEQYF. The CDR3 DNA is TGTGCCATCAGTGAGGCGGCGGGACTGGGCTACGAGCAGTACTTC.

This clonotype was seen more than once but under ten times. The chain combines TRBV7-2 with TRBJ2-2; 8 bases are shared with TRBD1. Trimming took 0 bases from V and 1 from J; bases not matched to a gene: 1. CDR1 and CDR2 from the germline V gene are SGHTA and FQGNSA. The CDR3 has 16 residues. The CDR3 region is CASSLAGQGNTGELFF. CDR3 nucleotide sequence: TGTGCCAGCAGCTTAGCCGGACAGGGGAACACCGGGGAGCTGTTTTTT.

The rearrangement links TRBV12-3 or TRBV12-4 to TRBJ2-4; a weak D match, TRBD2 (6 bases). Trimming pared 4 bases from V and 3 bases from J, leaving 13 bases between. This CDR3 spans 15 amino acids. The CDR3 is CASSSSGVGKNIQYF. In DNA form, the CDR3 reads TGTGCCAGCAGTTCCTCGGGGGTGGGCAAAAACATTCAGTACTTC.

The chain couples TRBV9 to TRBJ2-3; 8 bases fit TRBD2. J was trimmed by 1 base and V by 3 bases; bases with no gene match: 7. The CDR3 is made up of 16 amino acids. The germline CDR1 and CDR2 sequences are SGDLS and YYNGEE. The CDR3 spells CASSATLAAGTDTQYF. CDR3 bases: TGTGCCAGCAGCGCAACACTAGCGGCGGGCACAGATACGCAGTATTTT.

The chain couples TRBV10-2 to TRBJ2-1, with D possibly called TRBD1 or TRBD2 (6 bases each). Germline CDR1 is WSHSY and CDR2 is SAAADI. The V end lost 6 bases, the J end lost 5 bases, and 23 bases lay between the germline ends. There are 17 residues in the CDR3. The CDR3: CASSELMRGRQHNEQFF. In DNA, the CDR3 is TGCGCCAGCAGCGAGCTAATGAGGGGGAGGCAACACAATGAGCAGTTCTTC.

This clonotype was seen more than once but under ten times. The CDR3 region is CASSPLGQNNQPQHF. In nucleotides, the CDR3 is TGTGCCAGCAGTCCCCTGGGACAGAACAATCAGCCCCAGCATTTT. The chain couples TRBV28 to TRBJ1-5, with 7 nucleotides matching TRBD1. V gave up 5 bases and J gave up 3 bases; unmatched junction bases: 7. CDR1 and CDR2 (germline): MDHEN, SYDVKM. The CDR3 sequence is 15 residues long.

This clonotype was counted between two and nine times. The V gene is TRBV7-2, the J gene TRBJ2-3, with 8 bases identical to TRBD2. V was clipped by 4 bases and J by 7 bases; unmatched bases: 10. Germline loops: CDR1 SGHTA, CDR2 FQGNSA. This CDR3 is 15 amino acids long. CDR3 protein: CASSSIGGLGYTQYF. Written as DNA, the CDR3 is TGTGCCAGCAGCTCCATAGGGGGACTAGGGTATACGCAGTATTTT.

The chain employs TRBV6-1 and TRBJ2-3, with D tentatively TRBD2 (6 bases). Germline V CDR1 and CDR2: MNHNS, SASEGT. The V and J ends lost 10 bases and 0 bases respectively, with 20 bases between them. The CDR3 consists of 16 residues. CDR3 DNA: TGTGCCATCCTCGGTCGGGGGACCAGTAGCACAGATACGCAGTATTTT. Residues: CAILGRGTSSTDTQYF.

J is TRBJ1-5 and V is TRBV18; 10 positions agree with TRBD1. Germline CDR1 reads KGHSH; CDR2 reads LQKENI. Unmatched junction bases numbered 8, after V lost 6 bases and J lost 6 bases. The CDR3 contains 15 residues. CDR3 sequence (DNA): TGTGCCAGCTCCCCTTCCGGGACAGGGGTTCAGCCCCAGCATTTT. Translated: CASSPSGTGVQPQHF.

The chain links TRBV4-2 to TRBJ2-4, with 10 bases fitting TRBD1. The J call is uncertain, as TRBJ2-5 better fits the DNA end. Germline CDR1 and CDR2: LGHNA and YNFKEQ. The CDR3 length is 15 residues. The CDR3 sequence: CASSQRQGAGETQYF. For the CDR3, the DNA is TGTGCCAGCAGCCAAAGACAGGGGGCGGGTGAGACCCAGTACTTC.

This clonotype showed up just a few times. The rearrangement uses TRBV7-2 and TRBJ1-6; D remains unclear. The CDR3 runs to 15 residues. V lost 5 bases and J 5 bases, leaving 13 bases between the germline ends. Germline loops: CDR1 SGHTA, CDR2 FQGNSA. This CDR3 reads CASSPRSLNNSPLHF. CDR3 DNA sequence: TGTGCCAGCAGCCCTCGGAGTCTAAATAATTCACCCCTCCACTTT. Full variable domain (missing parts from reference TRBV7-2 and TRBJ1-6): GAGVSQSPSNKVTEKGKDVELRCDPISGHTALYWYRQSLGQGLEFLIYFQGNSAPDKSGLPSDRFSAERTGGSVSTLTIQRTQQEDSAVYLCASSPRSLNNSPLHFGNGTRLTVT.

V gene TRBV6-5 combines with J gene TRBJ2-1; TRBD2 agrees at 9 bases. The CDR3 runs to 14 residues. Germline loops: CDR1 MNHEY, CDR2 SVGAGI. Losses at the gene ends were 7 bases for V and 5 bases for J; bases not matched to a gene: 6. The CDR3: CASISGGKNNEQFF. As DNA, the CDR3 is TGTGCCAGCATTAGCGGGGGCAAGAACAATGAGCAGTTCTTC.

This chain links TRBV20-1 with TRBJ2-1; 11 positions match TRBD2. V lost 3 bases to trimming and J lost 9 bases; unmatched junction nucleotides: 28. Looked up from germline, CDR1 is DFQATT and CDR2 is SNEGSKA (reference sequence). This CDR3 has 21 amino acids. The DNA of the CDR3 is TGCAGTGCTAGGGTCCCCCCGGGACTAGCGGCGGGGGGAAGGACATTCGGTGAGCAGTTCTTC. Protein product: CSARVPPGLAAGGRTFGEQFF.

The V call is TRBV7-9, the J call TRBJ2-3; no firm D call. The V gene's germline CDR1 is SEHNR and CDR2 FQNEAQ (reference sequence). The CDR3 runs 14 residues. Trimming left V 2 bases short and J 6 bases short, with 12 bases between. The CDR3 coding sequence is TGTGCCAGCAGCTTAACCCAAGGGCACGATACGCAGTATTTT. Translated, it gives CASSLTQGHDTQYF.

This rearrangement joins TRBV5-1 to TRBJ2-1; D is unclear. Trimming shortened V by 5 bases and J by 8 bases, and 20 bases separated the two germline ends. This CDR3 has 15 amino acids. The germline V gene has CDR1 SGHRS and CDR2 YFSETQ. The CDR3 DNA reads as TGCGCCAGCAGATTTATCATAGGACCGGCTGATGAGCAGTTCTTC. Its translation: CASRFIIGPADEQFF. The variable domain in full, completed from reference TRBV5-1 and TRBJ2-1, reads KAGVTQTPRYLIKTRGQQVTLSCSPISGHRSVSWYQQTPGQGLQFLFEYFSETQRNKGNFPGRFSGRQFSNSRSEMNVSTLELGDSALYLCASRFIIGPADEQFFGPGTRLTVL.

This chain uses TRBV5-6 with TRBJ2-5; D gene uncertain. The CDR3 is 13 amino acids. Trimming removed 2 bases at V and 6 bases at J, with 11 bases between. CDR1 SGHDT and CDR2 YYEEEE come from the germline V gene. The CDR3 DNA reads TGTGCCAGCAGCTTTAAGGGTAGAAAGACCCAGTACTTC. Its translation: CASSFKGRKTQYF.

The rearrangement joins TRBV28 to TRBJ1-6, with 10 bases identical to TRBD1. Germline lookup yields CDR1 MDHEN and CDR2 SYDVKM. CDR3 length: 14 amino acids. Trimming removed 6 bases from V and 10 bases from J; junction bases left unmatched: 6. The CDR3, as DNA: TGTGCCAGCAGCGGGGACAGGGGTAGCTCACCCCTCCACTTT. Protein: CASSGDRGSSPLHF. The full variable domain, rest sourced from reference TRBV28 and TRBJ1-6, is DVKVTQSSRYLVKRTGEKVFLECVQDMDHENMFWYRQDPGLGLRLIYFSYDVKMKEKGDIPEGYSVSREKKERFSLILESASTNQTSMYLCASSGDRGSSPLHFGNGTRLTVT.

This chain links TRBV7-9 with TRBJ1-2; D is ambiguous. Germline assignment: CDR1 SEHNR and CDR2 FQNEAQ (reference sequence). Deletions cut 5 bases from V and 9 bases from J, with 13 bases between. The CDR3 has 12 amino acids. CDR3 protein: CASSQQLVSYTF. The CDR3 region has the DNA TGTGCCAGCAGCCAACAGTTAGTAAGCTACACCTTC.

This clonotype was counted between two and nine times. The chain combines TRBV29-1 with TRBJ2-7; TRBD2 matches 7 bases. CDR1 is SQVTM and CDR2 is ANQGSEA in the germline V gene. This CDR3 comprises 13 residues. V lost 4 bases and J lost 7; bases outside the gene matches: 10. DNA of the CDR3: TGCAGCGTTGTAGAGGGCCGCGGGAGTGAGCAGTACTTC. It yields the protein CSVVEGRGSEQYF.